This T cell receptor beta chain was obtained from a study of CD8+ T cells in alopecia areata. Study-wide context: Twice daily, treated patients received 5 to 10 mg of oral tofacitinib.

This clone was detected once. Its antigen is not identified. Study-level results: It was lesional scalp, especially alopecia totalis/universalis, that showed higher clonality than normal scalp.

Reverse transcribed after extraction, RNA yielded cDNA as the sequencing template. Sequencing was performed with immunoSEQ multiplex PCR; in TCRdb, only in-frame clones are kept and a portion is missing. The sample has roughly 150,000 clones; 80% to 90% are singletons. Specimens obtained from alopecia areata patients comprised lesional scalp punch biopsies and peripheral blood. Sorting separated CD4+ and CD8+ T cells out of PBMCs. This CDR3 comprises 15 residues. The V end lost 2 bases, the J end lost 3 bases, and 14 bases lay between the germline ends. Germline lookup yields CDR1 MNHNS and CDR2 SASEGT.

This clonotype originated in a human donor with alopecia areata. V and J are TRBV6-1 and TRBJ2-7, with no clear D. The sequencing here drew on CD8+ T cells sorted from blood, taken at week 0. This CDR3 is CASSEPGRTYYEQYF. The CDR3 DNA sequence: TGTGCCAGCAGTGAACCCGGGCGGACGTACTACGAGCAGTACTTC.